This TCR beta chain was found in a study of blood T cells in healthy people across ages. Overall study findings and caveats: A roughly linear fall in TCR beta diversity per million T cells was seen with increasing age.

To note about this clonotype: What it binds is unknown.

The CDR3 is 14 residues long. The V and J ends lost 7 bases and 8 bases, in that order; junction bases with no gene match: 15. CDR1 and CDR2 (germline): SQVTM, ANQGSEA. Alongside a J-beta primer mix, a sample-barcoded 5' primer served in a second PCR lasting about 7 to 12 cycles. A single record per CDR3 protein comes from TCRdb applying MiXCR to the 5' RACE reads. Among 600,000 or so distinct CDR3 sequences listed, over 20% were seen once. The V gene is TRBV29-1, the J gene TRBJ1-2, with TRBD1 identical over 8 bases. This receptor was identified in a man in his 70s in good health. Sequences were obtained from blood. CDR3: CSAAGTGLFGGYTF. CDR3 in DNA: TGCAGCGCTGCAGGGACAGGTCTCTTCGGGGGCTACACCTTC.